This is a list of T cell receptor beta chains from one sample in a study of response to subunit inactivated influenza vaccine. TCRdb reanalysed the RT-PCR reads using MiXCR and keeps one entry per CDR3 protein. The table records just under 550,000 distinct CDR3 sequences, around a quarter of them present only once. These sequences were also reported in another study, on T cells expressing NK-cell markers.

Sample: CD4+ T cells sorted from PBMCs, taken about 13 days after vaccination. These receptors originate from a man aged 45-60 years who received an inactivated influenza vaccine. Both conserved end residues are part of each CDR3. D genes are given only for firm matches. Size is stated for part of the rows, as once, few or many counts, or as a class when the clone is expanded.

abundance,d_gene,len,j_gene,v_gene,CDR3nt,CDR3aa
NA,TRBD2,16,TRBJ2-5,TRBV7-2,TGTGCCAGCAGCTACGGGACTAGCGGGGGACAAGAGACCCAGTACTTC,CASSYGTSGGQETQYF
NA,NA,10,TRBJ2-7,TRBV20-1,TGCAGTGCTACCCGCTACGAGCAGTACTTC,CSATRYEQYF
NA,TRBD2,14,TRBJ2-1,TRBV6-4,TGTGCCAGCAGTCGACTAGCGGGAGTAGGTGAGCAGTTCTTC,CASSRLAGVGEQFF
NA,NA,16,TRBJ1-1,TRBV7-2,TGTGCCAGCAGCTTATTCCCCCGACGTCTGAACACTGAAGCTTTCTTT,CASSLFPRRLNTEAFF
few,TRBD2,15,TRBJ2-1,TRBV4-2,TGTGCCAGCAGCCAACTAGCGGGACTACTCAATGAGCAGTTCTTC,CASSQLAGLLNEQFF
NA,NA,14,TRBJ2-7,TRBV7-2,TGTGCCAGCAGACATGGAGGGGGGTCCTACGAGCAGTACTTC,CASRHGGGSYEQYF
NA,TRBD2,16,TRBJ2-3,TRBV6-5,TGTGCCAGCAGTTACTCGAGCGGGGGACGCACAGATACGCAGTATTTT,CASSYSSGGRTDTQYF
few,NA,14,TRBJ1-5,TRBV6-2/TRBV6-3,TGTGCCAGCAGTTACACCGAACGGAGTTGGCCCCAGCATTTT,CASSYTERSWPQHF
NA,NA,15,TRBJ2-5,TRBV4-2,TGTGCCAGCAGCCAAGCGGAAGGATTCGGTGAGACCCAGTACTTC,CASSQAEGFGETQYF
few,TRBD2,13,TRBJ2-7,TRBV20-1,TGCAGTACCCCCCGGGGACTAGGCTACGAGCAGTACTTC,CSTPRGLGYEQYF
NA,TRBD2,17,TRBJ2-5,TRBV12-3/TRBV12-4,TGTGCCAGCAGTTTAGAAGCGGGAGGGCCATCTTTAGAGACCCAGTACTTC,CASSLEAGGPSLETQYF
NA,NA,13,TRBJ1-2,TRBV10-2,TGCGCCAGCAGTGTGCCAGGCCCTCAGGGCTACACCTTC,CASSVPGPQGYTF
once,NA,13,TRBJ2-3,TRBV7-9,TGTGCCAGCAGCTCCGTCGACCTTAGGAGGCAGTATTTT,CASSSVDLRRQYF
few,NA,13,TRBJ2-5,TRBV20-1,TGCAGTGCTACCAGGACAGCCCAAGAGACCCAGTACTTC,CSATRTAQETQYF
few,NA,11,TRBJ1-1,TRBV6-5,TGTGCCAGCAGTTACGAGGGGAGAGCTTTCTTT,CASSYEGRAFF
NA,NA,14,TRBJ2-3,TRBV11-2,TGTGCCAGCAGCTCATTCTTCCCCCCAGATACGCAGTATTTT,CASSSFFPPDTQYF
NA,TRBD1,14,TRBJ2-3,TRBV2,TGTGCCAGCACTAGGGACAGGGGAACAGATACGCAGTATTTT,CASTRDRGTDTQYF
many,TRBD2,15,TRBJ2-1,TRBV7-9,TGTGCCAGCAGCTTAGCCGAGCGGGGGGGTGCTCAGGAGTTCTTC,CASSLAERGGAQEFF
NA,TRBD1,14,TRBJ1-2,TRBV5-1,TGCGCCAGCAGCTCGGGACAGGGGGCGGAGGGCTACACCTTC,CASSSGQGAEGYTF
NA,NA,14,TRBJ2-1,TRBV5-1,TGCGCCAGCAGCACTGAACTAGGGACCAATGAGCAGTTCTTC,CASSTELGTNEQFF
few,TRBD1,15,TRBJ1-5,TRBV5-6,TGTGCCAGCAGCTGGGGACAGGGGAGGGATCAGCCCCAGCATTTT,CASSWGQGRDQPQHF
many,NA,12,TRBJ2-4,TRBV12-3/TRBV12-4,TGTGCCACCCTGCAGGACCCTGGCATTCAGTACTTC,CATLQDPGIQYF
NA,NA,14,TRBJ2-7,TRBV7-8,TGTGCCAGCAGCTTAGGGGGGCTCGGCTACGAGCAGTACTTC,CASSLGGLGYEQYF
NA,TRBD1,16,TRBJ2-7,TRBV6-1,TGTGCCAGCAGCCGCTTGGGGACAGGGGGATCCTACGAGCACTACTTC,CASSRLGTGGSYEHYF
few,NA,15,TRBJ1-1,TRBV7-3,TGTGCCAGCAGCTTAACGGAGGCAAGAGCCACTGAAGCTTTCTTT,CASSLTEARATEAFF
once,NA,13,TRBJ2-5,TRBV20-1,TGCAGTGCTAGGTTGGACCTCCAAGAGACCCAGTACTTC,CSARLDLQETQYF
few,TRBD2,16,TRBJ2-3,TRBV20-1,TGCAGTGCTAGAGTCTTTGTCCGGGAGGGCCAAGATACGCAGTATTTT,CSARVFVREGQDTQYF
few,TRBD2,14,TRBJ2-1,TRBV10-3,TGTGCCATCGGGACTAGCGGGGGGTACAATGAGCAGTTCTTC,CAIGTSGGYNEQFF
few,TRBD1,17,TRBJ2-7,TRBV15,TGTGCCACCAGCACCAGGACAGGGGCGTCCAGAACCTACGAGCAGTACTTC,CATSTRTGASRTYEQYF
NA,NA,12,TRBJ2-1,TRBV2,TGTGCCAGCACGGGCGGTTACAATGAGCAGTTCTTC,CASTGGYNEQFF
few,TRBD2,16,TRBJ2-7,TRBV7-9,TGTGCCAGCAGCTTAAGGTCCAGCGGGGGTTTCTACGAGCAGTACTTC,CASSLRSSGGFYEQYF
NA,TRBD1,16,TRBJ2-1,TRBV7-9,TGTGCCAGCGGCACCCTGGGGACAGGGTCCTACAATGAGCAGTTCTTC,CASGTLGTGSYNEQFF
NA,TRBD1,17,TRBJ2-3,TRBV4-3,TGCGCCAGCAGCCTATCCGGGACAGGGGGGCCCACAGATACGCAGTATTTT,CASSLSGTGGPTDTQYF
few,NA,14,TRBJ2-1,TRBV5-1,TGCGCCAGCAGCTTGGGGTCATCGGTGCATGAGCAGTTCTTC,CASSLGSSVHEQFF
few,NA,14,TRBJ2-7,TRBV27,TGTGCCAGCAGTTTAGCACCCCGTCTTTACGAGCAGTACTTC,CASSLAPRLYEQYF
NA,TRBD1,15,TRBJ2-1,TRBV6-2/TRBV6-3,TGTGCCAGCAGTAACAATCGGGACAGGGGGCATGAGCAGTTCTTC,CASSNNRDRGHEQFF
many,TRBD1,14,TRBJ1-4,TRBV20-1,TGCAGTGCTCCTACAGGGGTTTCTAATGAAAAACTGTTTTTT,CSAPTGVSNEKLFF
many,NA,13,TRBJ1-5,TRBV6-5,TGTGCCAGCAGTTTCAATAGCAATCAGCCCCAGCATTTT,CASSFNSNQPQHF